The T cell receptor (beta chain) under discussion was sequenced for a study of blood T cells in healthy people across ages. Then a second PCR, running roughly 7 to 11 cycles, was carried out with a sample-barcoded 5' primer and a J-beta primer mix. TCRdb re-called the 5' RACE reads with MiXCR, one entry per CDR3 protein. The sample holds 600,000 or so distinct CDR3 sequences, approximately 30% seen once. The CDR3 is 12 residues long. Trimming stripped 6 bases from V and 10 bases from J, with 15 bases between. With regard to this clonotype: What it recognizes is unknown. A clone one base away is much larger, so this may be a read error.

Study-wide results and limits: The authors considered diversity estimates from one million T cells to be underestimates.

Sequencing was performed on blood. This TCR came from a woman older than 75 in good health. The chain links TRBV12-3 or TRBV12-4 to TRBJ2-5; D ambiguous. The CDR3 loop is CASSPATYIQYF. CDR3 coding DNA: TGTGCCAGCAGCCCGGCGACCTATATCCAGTACTTC.